This record concerns one T cell receptor (beta chain) sequence. Its specificity is unknown. This sample was included in a study of cytomegalovirus exposure and HLA in healthy donors. Germline V lookup: CDR1 SGHTA, CDR2 FQGTGA. CDR3 length equals 17 residues. Trimming took off 2 bases at V and 3 bases at J, with 19 bases between the two ends. 13 Jbeta primers and 60 Vbeta primers were used for the PCR. Libraries were prepared by immunoSEQ multiplex PCR; TCRdb keeps only in-frame clonotypes and omits some of them. The data show 150,000 to 200,000 clones, approximately 80% seen once. Regarding the study as a whole: The study assumed roughly uniform donor sequencing depth for presence/absence analyses.

The genes are TRBV7-3 and TRBJ1-1; D ambiguous. The TCR originated in a man between 18 and 29 years old in good health and CMV-seronegative. The sample comprised PBMCs. This CDR3 is CASSLRGYQSGDTEAFF. The CDR3 coding sequence is TGTGCCAGCAGCTTACGCGGGTACCAATCTGGGGACACTGAAGCTTTCTTT.